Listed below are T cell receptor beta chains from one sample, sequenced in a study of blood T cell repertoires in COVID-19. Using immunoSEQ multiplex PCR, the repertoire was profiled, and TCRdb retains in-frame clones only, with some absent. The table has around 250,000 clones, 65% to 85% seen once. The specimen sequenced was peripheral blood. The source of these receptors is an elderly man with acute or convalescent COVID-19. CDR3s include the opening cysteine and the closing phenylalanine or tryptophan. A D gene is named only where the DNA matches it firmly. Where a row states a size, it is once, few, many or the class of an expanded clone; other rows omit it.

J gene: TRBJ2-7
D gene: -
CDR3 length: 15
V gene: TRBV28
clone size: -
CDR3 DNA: TGTGCCAGCAGTTCCTCCGGGCAGGGTGGCTACGAGCAGTACTTC
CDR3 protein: CASSSSGQGGYEQYF

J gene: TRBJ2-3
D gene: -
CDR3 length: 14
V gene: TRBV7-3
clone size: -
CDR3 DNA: TGTGCCAGCAGTCCCGGGAGCAACACAGATACGCAGTATTTT
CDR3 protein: CASSPGSNTDTQYF

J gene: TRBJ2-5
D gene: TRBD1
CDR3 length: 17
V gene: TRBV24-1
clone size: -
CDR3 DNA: TGTGCCACCAGCGCCAGAAGTGAGGGACAGGGGATAGGGACCCAGTACTTC
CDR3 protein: CATSARSEGQGIGTQYF

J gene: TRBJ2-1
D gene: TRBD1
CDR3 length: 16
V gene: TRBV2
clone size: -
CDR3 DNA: TGTGCCAGCAGCGCCTTGGACAGGGTACAGTCAGGTGAGCAGTTCTTC
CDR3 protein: CASSALDRVQSGEQFF

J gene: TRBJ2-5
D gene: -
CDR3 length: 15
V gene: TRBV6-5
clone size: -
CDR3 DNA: TGTGCCAGCAGCCCGGAAGTAGCGGTTGGTGGGACCCAGTACTTC
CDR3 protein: CASSPEVAVGGTQYF

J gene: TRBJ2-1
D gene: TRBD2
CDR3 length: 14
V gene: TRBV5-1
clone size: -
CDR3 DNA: TGCGCCAGCAGCGCCGGACTAGCGGGAGATGAGCAGTTCTTC
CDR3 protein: CASSAGLAGDEQFF

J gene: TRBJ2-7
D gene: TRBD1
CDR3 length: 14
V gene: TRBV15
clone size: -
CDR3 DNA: TGTGCCACCAGCCTAAGACAGGGGCCCTACGAGCAGTACTTC
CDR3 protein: CATSLRQGPYEQYF

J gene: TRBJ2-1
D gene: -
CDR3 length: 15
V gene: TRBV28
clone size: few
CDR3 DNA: TGTGCCAGCAGTTTAGGAAAAGGAGTTTGGAATGAGCAGTTCTTC
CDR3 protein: CASSLGKGVWNEQFF

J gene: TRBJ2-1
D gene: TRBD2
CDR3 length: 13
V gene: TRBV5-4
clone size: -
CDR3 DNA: TGTGCCAGCAGCTCGGGGGGTAGCGATGAGCAGTTCTTC
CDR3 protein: CASSSGGSDEQFF

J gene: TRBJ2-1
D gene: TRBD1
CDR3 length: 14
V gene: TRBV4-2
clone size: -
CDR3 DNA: TGTGCCAGCAGCCAACTTCAGGGGGCGAATGAGCAGTTCTTC
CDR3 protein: CASSQLQGANEQFF

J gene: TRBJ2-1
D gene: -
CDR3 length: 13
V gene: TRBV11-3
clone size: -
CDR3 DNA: TGTGCCAGCAGCCAGTCAGGGGCGGGTGAGCAGTTCTTC
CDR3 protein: CASSQSGAGEQFF

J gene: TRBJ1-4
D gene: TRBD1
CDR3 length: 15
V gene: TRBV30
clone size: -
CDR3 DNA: TGTGCCTGGAGTGCAGGGACAGGTCAAAATGAAAAACTGTTTTTT
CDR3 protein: CAWSAGTGQNEKLFF

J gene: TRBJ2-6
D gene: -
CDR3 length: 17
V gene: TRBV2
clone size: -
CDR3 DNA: TGTGCCAGCAGCCCTAGACTCGAGGGGGACGGGGCCAACGTCCTGACTTTC
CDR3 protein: CASSPRLEGDGANVLTF

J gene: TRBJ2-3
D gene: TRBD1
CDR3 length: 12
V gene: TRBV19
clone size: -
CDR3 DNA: TGTGCCAGTAGTAACACAGGGGGCGGCATGTATTTT
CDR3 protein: CASSNTGGGMYF

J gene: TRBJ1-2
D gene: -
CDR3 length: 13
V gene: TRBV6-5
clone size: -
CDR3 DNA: TGTGCCAGCAAACAAACAGGGCGAAGCGGCTACACCTTC
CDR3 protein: CASKQTGRSGYTF

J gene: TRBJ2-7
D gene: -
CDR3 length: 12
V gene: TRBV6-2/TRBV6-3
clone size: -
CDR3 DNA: TGTGCCAGCAGTTTAACAGTCTACGAGCAGTACTTC
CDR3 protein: CASSLTVYEQYF

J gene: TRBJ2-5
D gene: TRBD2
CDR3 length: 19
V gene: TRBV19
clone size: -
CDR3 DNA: TGTGCCAGTAGTATGACGTTGAAGACTAGCGGACAAACGGGAGAGACCCAGTACTTC
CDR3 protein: CASSMTLKTSGQTGETQYF

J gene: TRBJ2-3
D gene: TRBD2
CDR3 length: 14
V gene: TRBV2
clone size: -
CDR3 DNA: TGTGCCAGCAGTGTCACTAGCGGGGGAGATACGCAGTATTTT
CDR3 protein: CASSVTSGGDTQYF

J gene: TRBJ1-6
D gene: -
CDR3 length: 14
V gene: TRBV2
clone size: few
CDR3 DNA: TGTGCCAGCAGAGTCCGAGAAGGGGTCGGACCCCTCCACTTT
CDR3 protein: CASRVREGVGPLHF

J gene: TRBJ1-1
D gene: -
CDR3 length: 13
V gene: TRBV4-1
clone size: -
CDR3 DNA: TGCGCCAGCAGCCAAGATAGAATCACTGAAGCTTTCTTT
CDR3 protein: CASSQDRITEAFF

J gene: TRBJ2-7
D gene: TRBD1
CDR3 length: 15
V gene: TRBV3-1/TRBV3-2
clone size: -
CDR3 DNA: TGTGCCAGCAGCCAACTCCCGGGACAGGGCTACGAGCAGTACTTC
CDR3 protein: CASSQLPGQGYEQYF

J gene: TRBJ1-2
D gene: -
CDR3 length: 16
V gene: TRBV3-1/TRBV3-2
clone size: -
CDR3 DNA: TGTGCCAGCAGCCAAGGTCAGGGGACAACTAACTATGGCTACACCTTC
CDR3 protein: CASSQGQGTTNYGYTF

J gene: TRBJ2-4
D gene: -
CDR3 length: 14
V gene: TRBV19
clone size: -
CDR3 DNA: TGTGCCAGTAGCTGGCAGGGAGCCAAAAACATTCAGTACTTC
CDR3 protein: CASSWQGAKNIQYF

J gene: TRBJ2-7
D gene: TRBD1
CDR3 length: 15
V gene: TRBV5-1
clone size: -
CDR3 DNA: TGCGCCAGCAGCTTGGCCGAGGGACAGAGATACGAGCAGTACTTC
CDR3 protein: CASSLAEGQRYEQYF

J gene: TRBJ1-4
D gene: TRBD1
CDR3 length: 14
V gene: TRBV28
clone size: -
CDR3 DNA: TGTGCCAGCCGACAGGGGGGCGGCCGTGAAAAACTGTTTTTT
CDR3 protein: CASRQGGGREKLFF

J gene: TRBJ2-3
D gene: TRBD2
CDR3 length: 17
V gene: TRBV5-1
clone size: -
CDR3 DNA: TGCGCCAGCAGTTTAGACGAACTAGCGGGAGGGCCTGGTACGCAGTATTTT
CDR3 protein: CASSLDELAGGPGTQYF

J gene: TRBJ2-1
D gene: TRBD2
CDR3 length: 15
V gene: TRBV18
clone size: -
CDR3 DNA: TGTGCCAGCTCACCTACCCTAGCGGGCTACAATGAGCAGTTCTTC
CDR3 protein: CASSPTLAGYNEQFF

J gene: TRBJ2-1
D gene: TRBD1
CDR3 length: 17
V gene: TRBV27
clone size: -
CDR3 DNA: TGTGCCAGCAGTTTCATTTCCGGGACAGGGGTAAATAATGAGCAGTTCTTC
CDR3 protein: CASSFISGTGVNNEQFF

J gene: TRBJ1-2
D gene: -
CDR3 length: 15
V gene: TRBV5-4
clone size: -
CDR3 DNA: TGTGCCAGCAGCTTGCCGGGTCCTTCGCCCTATGGCTACACCTTC
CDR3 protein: CASSLPGPSPYGYTF

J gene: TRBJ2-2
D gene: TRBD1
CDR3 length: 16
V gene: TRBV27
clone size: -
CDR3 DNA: TGTGCCACCAAACGAACGACAGGGTCTCCCACCGGGGAGCTGTTTTTT
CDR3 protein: CATKRTTGSPTGELFF

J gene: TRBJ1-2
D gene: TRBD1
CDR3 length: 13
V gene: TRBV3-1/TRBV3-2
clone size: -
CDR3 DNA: TGTGCCAGCAGCCAATGGGACAGGCGCGGCTACACCTTC
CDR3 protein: CASSQWDRRGYTF

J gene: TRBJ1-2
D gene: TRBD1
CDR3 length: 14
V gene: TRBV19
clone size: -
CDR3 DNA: TGTGCCAGTAGTACCCGGGACAGCTTCTATGGCTACACCTTC
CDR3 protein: CASSTRDSFYGYTF

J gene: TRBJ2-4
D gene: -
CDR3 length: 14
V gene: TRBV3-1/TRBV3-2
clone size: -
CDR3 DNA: TGTGCCAGCAGCCACGGACTGCATCTGAGGATTCAGTACTTC
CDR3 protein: CASSHGLHLRIQYF

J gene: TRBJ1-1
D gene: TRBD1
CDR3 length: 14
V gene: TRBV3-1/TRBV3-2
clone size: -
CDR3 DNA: TGTGCCAGCAGCCCATTCGACAGGGACGCTGAAGCTTTCTTT
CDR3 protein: CASSPFDRDAEAFF

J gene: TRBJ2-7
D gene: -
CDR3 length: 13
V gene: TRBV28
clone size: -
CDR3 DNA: TGTGCCAGCAGGCCGCCATGGGGCAGGAGCAGGTACTTC
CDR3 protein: CASRPPWGRSRYF

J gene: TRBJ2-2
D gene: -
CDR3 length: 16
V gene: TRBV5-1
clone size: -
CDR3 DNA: TGCGCCAGCAGCACCGGGGACACCCACGGAGGCGGGGAGCTGTTTTTT
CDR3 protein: CASSTGDTHGGGELFF

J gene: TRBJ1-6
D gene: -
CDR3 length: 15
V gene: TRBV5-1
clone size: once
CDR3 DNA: TGCGCCAGCAGCGCGCCGGGACAAGGCCATTCACCCCTCCACTTT
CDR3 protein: CASSAPGQGHSPLHF

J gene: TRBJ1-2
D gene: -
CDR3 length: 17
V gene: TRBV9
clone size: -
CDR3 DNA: TGTGCCAGCAGCGTAGCCTCGGGCTTACAGGGAAACTATGGCTACACCTTC
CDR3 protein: CASSVASGLQGNYGYTF

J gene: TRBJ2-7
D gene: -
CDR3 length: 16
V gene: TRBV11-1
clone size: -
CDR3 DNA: TGTGCCAGCAGCCCTGAACAGGGTAGATTGGGTTACGAGCAGTACTTC
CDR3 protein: CASSPEQGRLGYEQYF

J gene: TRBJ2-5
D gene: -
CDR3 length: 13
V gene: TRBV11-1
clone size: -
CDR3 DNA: TGTGCCAGCAGCTTAGAAAGTCAGGGGACCCAGTACTTC
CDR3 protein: CASSLESQGTQYF

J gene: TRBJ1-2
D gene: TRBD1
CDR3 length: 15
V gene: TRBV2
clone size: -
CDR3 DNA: TGTGCCAGCAGTGCCCGGACAGGGTGGTATGATGGCTACACCTTC
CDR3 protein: CASSARTGWYDGYTF

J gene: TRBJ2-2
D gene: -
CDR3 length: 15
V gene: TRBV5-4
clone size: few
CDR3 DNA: TGTGCCAGCAGCTTGGAGCGGGTTTCGACCGGGGAGCTGTTTTTT
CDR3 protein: CASSLERVSTGELFF

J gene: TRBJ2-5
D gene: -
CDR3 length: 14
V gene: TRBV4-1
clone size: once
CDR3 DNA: TGCGCCAGCAGCCAAGATACGGCGGGGGAGACCCAGTACTTC
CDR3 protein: CASSQDTAGETQYF

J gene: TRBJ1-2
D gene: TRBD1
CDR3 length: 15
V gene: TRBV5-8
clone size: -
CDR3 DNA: TGTGCCAGCAGCGTGGTGGGGACAGCTGGCTATGGCTACACCTTC
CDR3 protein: CASSVVGTAGYGYTF

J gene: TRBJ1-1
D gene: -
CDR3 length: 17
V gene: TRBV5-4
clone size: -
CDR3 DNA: TGTGCCAGCAGCTTGGGGGGAGCGGGGAGAGAGGGCACTGAAGCTTTCTTT
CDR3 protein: CASSLGGAGREGTEAFF

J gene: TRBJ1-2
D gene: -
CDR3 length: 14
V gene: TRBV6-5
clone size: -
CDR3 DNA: TGTGCCAGCAGCCCCGGCACAGCGGCAAGGGGCTACACCTTC
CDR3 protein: CASSPGTAARGYTF

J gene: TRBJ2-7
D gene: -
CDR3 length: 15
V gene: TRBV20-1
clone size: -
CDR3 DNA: TGCAGTGCCAGTCTCGGCCGGGGGAACTCCTACGAGCAGTACTTC
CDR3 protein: CSASLGRGNSYEQYF

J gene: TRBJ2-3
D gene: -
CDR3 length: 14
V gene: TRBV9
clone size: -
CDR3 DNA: TGTGCCAGCAGCGTATTGGCAGGGCAGGATACGCAGTATTTT
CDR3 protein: CASSVLAGQDTQYF

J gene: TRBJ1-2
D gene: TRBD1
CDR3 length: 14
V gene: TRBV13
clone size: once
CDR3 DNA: TGTGCCAGCAGCTACATGGGGACAGGGAGCGGCTACACCTTC
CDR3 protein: CASSYMGTGSGYTF

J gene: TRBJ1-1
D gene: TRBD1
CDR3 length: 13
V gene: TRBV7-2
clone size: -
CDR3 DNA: TGTGCCAGCAGCTTTAGGGGGCGAGCTGAAGCTTTCTTT
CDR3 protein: CASSFRGRAEAFF

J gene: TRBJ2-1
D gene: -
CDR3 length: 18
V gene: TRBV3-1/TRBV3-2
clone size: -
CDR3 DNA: TGTGCCAGCAGCCAAGTTATCCCGGGACAATCTAGCTACAATGAGCAGTTCTTC
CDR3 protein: CASSQVIPGQSSYNEQFF

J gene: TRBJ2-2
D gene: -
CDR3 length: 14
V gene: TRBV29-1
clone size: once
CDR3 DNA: TGCAGCGCTCGGGAGTTGGTGAACACCGGGGAGCTGTTTTTT
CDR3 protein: CSARELVNTGELFF

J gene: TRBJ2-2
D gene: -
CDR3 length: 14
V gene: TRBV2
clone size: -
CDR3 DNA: TGTGCCAGCAGGGGGGCAGGGTACACCGGGGAGCTGTTTTTT
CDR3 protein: CASRGAGYTGELFF

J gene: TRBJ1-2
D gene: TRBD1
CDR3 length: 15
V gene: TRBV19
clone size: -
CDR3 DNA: TGTGCCAGTAGAACCGGGACAGGGGGAAGCTATGGCTACACCTTC
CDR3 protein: CASRTGTGGSYGYTF

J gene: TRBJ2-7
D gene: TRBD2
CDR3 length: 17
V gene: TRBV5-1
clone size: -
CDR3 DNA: TGCGCCAGCAGCCGGACGGGACTAGCGGGAGGGGCCTACGAGCAGTACTTC
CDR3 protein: CASSRTGLAGGAYEQYF

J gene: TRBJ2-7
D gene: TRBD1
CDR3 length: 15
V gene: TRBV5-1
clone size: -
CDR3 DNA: TGCGCCAGCAGCTGGGGACAGGGGAACGTCTACGAGCAGTACTTC
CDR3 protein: CASSWGQGNVYEQYF

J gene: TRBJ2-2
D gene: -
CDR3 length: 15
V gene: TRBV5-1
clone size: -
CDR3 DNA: TGCGCCAGCAGCCCGGGGGGCCTCAACACCGGGGAGCTGTTTTTT
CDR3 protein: CASSPGGLNTGELFF

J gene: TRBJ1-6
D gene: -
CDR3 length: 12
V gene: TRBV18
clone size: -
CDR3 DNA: TGTGCCAGCTCATTAGTCGGTTCACCCCTCCACTTT
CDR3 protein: CASSLVGSPLHF

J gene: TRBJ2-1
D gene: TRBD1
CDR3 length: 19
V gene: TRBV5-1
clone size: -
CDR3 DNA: TGCGCCAGCAGCTGGTATACCCCCGGGACAGCGCTCTCCTACAATGAGCAGTTCTTC
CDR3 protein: CASSWYTPGTALSYNEQFF

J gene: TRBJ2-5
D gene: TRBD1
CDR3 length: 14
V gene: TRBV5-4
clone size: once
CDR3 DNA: TGTGCCAGCAGCCTTGGACAGGCCCGGGAGACCCAGTACTTC
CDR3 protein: CASSLGQARETQYF